This entry concerns a single T cell receptor (beta chain). Its antigen is as yet unknown. The data were obtained in a study of T cells in Graves' hyperthyroidism and ophthalmopathy. Study background: Blood was drawn when the patient was first diagnosed and still untreated. The study, taken as a whole, reports: Among thyroid clonotypes expanded above 0.001, most also appeared in blood.

The CDR3 consists of 15 residues. The V and J ends lost 6 bases and 4 bases respectively, with 17 bases between them. CDR1 and CDR2 from the germline V gene are SGHRS and YFSETQ. Amplified regions were TCR beta CDR3 sequences from RNA transcripts. The TCR CDR3 first-round RT-PCR relied on the HTBI primer set. Using its own MiXCR run on the multiplex PCR reads, TCRdb lists one record per CDR3 protein. Of approximately 370,000 distinct CDR3 sequences in the sample, about a sixth were seen once. Among the patients, aged 18 to 65, hyperthyroidism was newly diagnosed and had lasted under 2 months. The sample, blood from the first hyperthyroidism diagnosis, precedes any ophthalmopathy symptoms.

The source of this sequence is a woman in her 30s with Graves' hyperthyroidism that later progressed to Graves' ophthalmopathy. The specimen was blood. V and J are TRBV5-1 and TRBJ2-1, with no clear D. In nucleotides, the CDR3 is TGCGCCAGCATGTCTGGGTCGGCAGCTTACAATGAGCAGTTCTTC. This gives the protein CASMSGSAAYNEQFF. The variable domain in full, with the rest retrieved from reference TRBV5-1 and TRBJ2-1, is KAGVTQTPRYLIKTRGQQVTLSCSPISGHRSVSWYQQTPGQGLQFLFEYFSETQRNKGNFPGRFSGRQFSNSRSEMNVSTLELGDSALYLCASMSGSAAYNEQFFGPGTRLTVL.